This note documents a single T cell receptor beta chain sequence. Its target is unknown. The source of the sample is a study of T-cell reconstitution after alpha-beta-depleted transplantation in children. Findings and caveats of the study: Among T cells one year after transplant, newly produced cells accounted for most counts and diversity. In patients about two months after transplant, alpha-beta T cells reportedly arose from several hundred expanded graft clones. After transplant, high TCRbeta diversity at day 60 in some patients arose from surviving recipient T cells and thymic progenitors.

A TCRbeta library incorporating unique molecular identifiers was prepared. Each CDR3 protein gets one entry after TCRdb re-called the PCR reads with MiXCR. The table has around 190,000 distinct CDR3 sequences, approximately 7% seen once. The CDR3 loop spans 14 amino acids. V lost 3 bases and J lost 5; bases outside the gene matches: 5. Germline V gene lookup returns CDR1 SGHKS and CDR2 YYEKEE (reference sequence). The sequencing used PBMCs, collected before TCRalphabeta/CD19-depleted stem cell transplant. The origin of this receptor is a boy aged 2 to 10 with acute lymphoblastic leukemia, due to receive a stem cell transplant. The chain combines TRBV5-5 with TRBJ2-7; 10 nucleotides agree with TRBD2. CDR3 sequence: CASSSSSGSHEQYF. The CDR3, as DNA: TGTGCCAGCAGCTCCTCTAGCGGGAGCCACGAGCAGTACTTC.